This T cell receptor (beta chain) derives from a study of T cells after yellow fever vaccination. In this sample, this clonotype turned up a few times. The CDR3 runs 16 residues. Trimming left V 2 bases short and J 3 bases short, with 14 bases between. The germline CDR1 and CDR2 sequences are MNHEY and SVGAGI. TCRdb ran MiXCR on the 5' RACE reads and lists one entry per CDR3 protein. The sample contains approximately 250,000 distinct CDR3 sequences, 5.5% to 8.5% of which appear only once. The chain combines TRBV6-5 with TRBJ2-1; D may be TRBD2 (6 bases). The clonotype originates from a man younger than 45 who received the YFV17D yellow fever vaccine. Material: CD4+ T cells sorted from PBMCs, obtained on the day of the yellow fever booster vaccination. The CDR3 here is CASSYGRLDYYNEQFF. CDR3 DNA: TGTGCCAGCAGTTACGGGCGACTGGACTACTACAATGAGCAGTTCTTC.